This T cell receptor (beta chain) is drawn from a study of shared clonotypes between healthy human individuals (dated by TCRdb to the early 2020s). For the study in its entirety: The cohort included three men and a couple of women between 18 and 49 years of age. Libraries were prepared and TCR repertoires were sequenced by different laboratories using diverse techniques, in order to increase sequencing depth and limit assay-specific biases. To estimate repertoire size and how much clonotype sharing occurs between individuals, the study deeply sequenced the blood TCR repertoires of 4 to 6 healthy adults. Per donor, three plates each were used for CD4 naive and CD4 memory, two for CD8 naive, and one for CD8 memory. Leukapheresis yielded between about 0.85 and 10 billion PBMCs per donor.

Beyond this particular receptor, the publication reports: Based on pairwise subsampling, the degree of clonotype sharing among donors was expected to be affected by sequencing depth. Because the study included only a small number of donors, the genetic and exposure-history diversity represented was limited. Compared with non-shared clonotypes, the clonotypes found in all four sorted-subset donors had higher generation probabilities. Only blood was sampled, and tissue TCR repertoires likely differ from those in blood. Rarefaction of sorted-subset datasets indicated incomplete sequencing despite the large sequencing depth. Naive subsets generally had larger estimated clonotype richness than memory subsets. Roughly 5% of naive CD4, 3% to 3.5% of naive CD8, around 2.3% of memory CD4, and around 0.4% of memory CD8 clonotypes were shared across four donors.

CD8 naive samples were CD45RO-negative cells positively selected for CCR7, giving a CD45RA+CCR7+ population that excluded TemRA cells. The donors were healthy, HIV-negative adults with no recently reported acute infections or vaccinations. All donors were Caucasian adults living in Nashville, Tennessee, USA. Blood was collected by leukapheresis, and PBMCs were isolated by Ficoll-Histopaque density gradient centrifugation and then cryopreserved in liquid nitrogen vapor phase. Analytical flow cytometry was used to check the purity and quantity of every magnetically sorted T cell population. Genomic DNA was isolated from every sorted fraction and measured by UV absorbance on a Nanodrop 2000c. Notes on this clone: What this receptor recognizes is not known. It has no much larger one-base neighbor in the sample; base qualities were not kept.

Using the deep immunoSEQ assay, TCR CDR3 regions were amplified from genomic DNA by multiplex PCR. Extracted genomic DNA from each cell subset was distributed evenly across all wells of several immunoSEQ 96-well plates, and each plate was treated as a replicate. For sorted subsets, each replicate PCR was loaded with approximately 190 ng genomic DNA, equivalent to 30,000 or so T cell genomes. Purified libraries were quantified with a Qubit 3.0 fluorometer, sized on a Bioanalyzer 2100, and re-quantified with the KAPA Library Quantification kit. Every immunoSEQ 96-well plate was sequenced on a separate single-read 150-cycle Illumina NextSeq 550 flow cell. The original pipeline was this. Because the immunoSEQ output held only junctional sequences and lacked quality scores, the filtering could not match the filtering applied to full-length reads. Sequences were annotated with PyIR, a Python wrapper for IgBLAST v1.9, and V/J genes and CDR3 were assigned using IMGT germline references. Reads with weak V/J assignments (E-value above 1e-6), missing CDR3, stop codons, out-of-frame junctions, or ambiguous translated residues were removed. V3J clonotypes were defined as sequences sharing an identical inferred V gene, J gene, and CDR3 amino acid sequence. To compute the percentage overlap between repertoires, the number of shared unique clonotypes was divided by the size of the smaller repertoire. Richness of each repertoire was evaluated using RTK rarefaction, the Chao1 estimator, and Recon v2.1 estimates of unobserved clonotypes. Generation probabilities were computed with OLGA for all TCRbeta clonotypes obtained by the gDNA method from several donors. TCRdb's version of the immuneACCESS table is confined to in-frame rearrangements and falls short of the full clone set. An unresolved V gene accounts for under half of the shortfall where checked; the remainder is of unknown origin. Clonal size and the V and J genes are those of that table, whereas D and trimming came from the DNA. Recorded for this sample are more than 2 million clones; 93% of them occurred a single time. The ten largest make up about 1.6% of the sample.

The sequenced sample consisted of naive CD8+ T cells from PBMCs. The meaning of the sample's cell subset or site label: CD45RA+CCR7+. The receptor comes from a man younger than 35 in good health. Some clones in this sample may be carry-over from other donors' samples.

The CDR3 reads CASSQRMPASETQYF. The DNA sequence follows: TGCGCCAGCAGCCAACGGATGCCCGCTTCCGAGACCCAGTACTTC. The chain was built from TRBV4-1 and TRBJ2-5, with no confident D gene call. Trimming takes 2 bases from V and 5 bases from J, and the germline ends sit 15 bases apart. From the germline V gene, CDR1 is MGHRA and CDR2 is YSYEKL. The CDR3 runs 15 residues from the cysteine to the phenylalanine. Just the 45-base CDR3 DNA is kept, in frame starting at base 1.